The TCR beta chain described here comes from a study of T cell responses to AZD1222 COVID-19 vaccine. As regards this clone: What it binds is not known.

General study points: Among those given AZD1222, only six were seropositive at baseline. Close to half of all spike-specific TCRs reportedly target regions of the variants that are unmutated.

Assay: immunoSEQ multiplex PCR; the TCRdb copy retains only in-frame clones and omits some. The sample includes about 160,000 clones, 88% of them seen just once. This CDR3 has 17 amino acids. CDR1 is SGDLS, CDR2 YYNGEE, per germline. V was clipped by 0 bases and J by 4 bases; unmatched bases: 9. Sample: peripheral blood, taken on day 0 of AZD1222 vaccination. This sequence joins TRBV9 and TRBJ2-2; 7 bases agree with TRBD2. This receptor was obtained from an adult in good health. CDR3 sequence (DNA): TGTGCCAGCAGCGTAGGGGTTGCGGGGGTAGTCACCGGGGAGCTGTTTTTT. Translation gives CASSVGVAGVVTGELFF.